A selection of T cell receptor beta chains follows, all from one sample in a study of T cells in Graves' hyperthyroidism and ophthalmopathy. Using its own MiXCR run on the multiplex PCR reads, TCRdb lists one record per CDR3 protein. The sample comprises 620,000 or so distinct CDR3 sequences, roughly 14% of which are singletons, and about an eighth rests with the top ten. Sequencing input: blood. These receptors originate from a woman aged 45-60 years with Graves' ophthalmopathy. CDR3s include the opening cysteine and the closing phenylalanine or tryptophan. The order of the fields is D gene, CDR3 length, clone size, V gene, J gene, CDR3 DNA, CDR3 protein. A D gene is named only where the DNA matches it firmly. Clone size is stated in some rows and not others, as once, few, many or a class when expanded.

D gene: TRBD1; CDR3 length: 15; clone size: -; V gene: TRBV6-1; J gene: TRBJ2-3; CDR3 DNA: TGTGCCAGCAGTGGATCCGGGACAGGGGGCGATACGCAGTATTTT; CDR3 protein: CASSGSGTGGDTQYF
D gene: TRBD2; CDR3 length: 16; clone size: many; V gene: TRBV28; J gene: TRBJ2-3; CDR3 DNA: TGTGCCAGCCTGACTAGCGGGAGATTGTGGACAGATACGCAGTATTTT; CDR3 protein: CASLTSGRLWTDTQYF
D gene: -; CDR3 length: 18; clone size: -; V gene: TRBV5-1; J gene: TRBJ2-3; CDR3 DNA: TGCGCCAGCAGCCAAGATGGCCCTCCTCAAGGGACGGTAGATACGCAGTATTTT; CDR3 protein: CASSQDGPPQGTVDTQYF
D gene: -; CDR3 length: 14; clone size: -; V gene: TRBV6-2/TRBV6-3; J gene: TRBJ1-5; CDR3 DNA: TGTGCCAGCAGTTCGCGGGTAGGCAATCAGCCCCAGCATTTT; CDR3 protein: CASSSRVGNQPQHF
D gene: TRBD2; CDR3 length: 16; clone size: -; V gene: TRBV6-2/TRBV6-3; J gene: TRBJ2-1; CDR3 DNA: TGTGCCAGCAGACAGGGACTAGCGGGAGTTTATAATGAGCAGTTCTTC; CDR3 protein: CASRQGLAGVYNEQFF
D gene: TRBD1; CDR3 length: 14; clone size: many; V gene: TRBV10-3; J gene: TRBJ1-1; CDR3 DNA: TGTGCCATCAGTGGAACAGGGGGGGGCACTGAAGCTTTCTTT; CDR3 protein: CAISGTGGGTEAFF
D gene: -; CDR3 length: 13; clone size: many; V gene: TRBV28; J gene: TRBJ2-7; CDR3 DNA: TGTGCCAGCAGTTTATTTGGTCATTACGAGCAGTACTTC; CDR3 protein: CASSLFGHYEQYF
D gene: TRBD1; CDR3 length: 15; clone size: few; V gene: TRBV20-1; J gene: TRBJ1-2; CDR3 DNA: TGCAGTGCTCCACAGGGGCCTGAAACCAACTATGGCTACACCTTC; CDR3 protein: CSAPQGPETNYGYTF
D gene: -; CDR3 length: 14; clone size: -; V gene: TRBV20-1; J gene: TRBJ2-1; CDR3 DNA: TGCAGTGCGGGAAGGGGGGTCTCCTACAATGAGCAGTTCTTC; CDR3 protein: CSAGRGVSYNEQFF
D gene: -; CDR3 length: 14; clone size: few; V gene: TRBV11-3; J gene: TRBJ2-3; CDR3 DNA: TGTGCCAGCAGCTACCGGGGCCAGGGCGATACGCAGTATTTT; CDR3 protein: CASSYRGQGDTQYF
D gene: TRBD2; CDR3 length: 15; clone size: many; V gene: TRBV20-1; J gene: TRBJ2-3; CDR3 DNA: TGCAGTGCTAGAGATGCGGCGGGAGGATCAGATACGCAGTATTTT; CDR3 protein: CSARDAAGGSDTQYF
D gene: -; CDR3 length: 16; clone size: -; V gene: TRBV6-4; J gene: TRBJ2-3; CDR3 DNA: TGTGCCAGCAGCAGGGAGGGGGCGACCGTCAAAGATACGCAGTATTTT; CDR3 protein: CASSREGATVKDTQYF
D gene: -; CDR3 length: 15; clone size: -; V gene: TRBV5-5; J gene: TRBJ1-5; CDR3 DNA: TGTGCCAGCAGCCTAACAGGAGGCGATTATCAGCCCCAGCATTTT; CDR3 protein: CASSLTGGDYQPQHF
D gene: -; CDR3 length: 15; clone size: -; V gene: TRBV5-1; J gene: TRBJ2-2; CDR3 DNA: TGCGCCAGCAGCTTGAAAGGGGTCGGCACCGGGGAGCTGTTTTTT; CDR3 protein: CASSLKGVGTGELFF
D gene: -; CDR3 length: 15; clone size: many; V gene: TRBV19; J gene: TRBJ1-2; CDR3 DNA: TGTGCCAGTAGCATAGTCCGGGGACAAGGCTATGGCTACACCTTC; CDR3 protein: CASSIVRGQGYGYTF
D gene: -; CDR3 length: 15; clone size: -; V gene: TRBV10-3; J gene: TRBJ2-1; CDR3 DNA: TGTGCCATCAATACAAACCCCCCCCTAGAGGGTGAGCAGTTCTTC; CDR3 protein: CAINTNPPLEGEQFF
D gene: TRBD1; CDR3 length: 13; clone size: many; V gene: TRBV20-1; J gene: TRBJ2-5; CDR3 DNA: TGCAGTGCGGACGACAGGGGTAGAGAGACCCAGTACTTC; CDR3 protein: CSADDRGRETQYF
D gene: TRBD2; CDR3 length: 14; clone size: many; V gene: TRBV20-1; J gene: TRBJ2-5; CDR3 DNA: TGCAGTGCTGCCCGGACTAGCCTCCAAGAGACCCAGTACTTC; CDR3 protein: CSAARTSLQETQYF
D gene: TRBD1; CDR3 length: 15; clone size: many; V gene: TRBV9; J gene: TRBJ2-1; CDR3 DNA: TGTGCCAGCAGCTCGCGACAGGGTCTAGACAATGAGCAGTTCTTC; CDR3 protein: CASSSRQGLDNEQFF
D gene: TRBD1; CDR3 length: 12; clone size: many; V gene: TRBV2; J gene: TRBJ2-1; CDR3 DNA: TGTGCCAGGGGACAGGAGATCAATGAGCAGTTCTTC; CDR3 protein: CARGQEINEQFF
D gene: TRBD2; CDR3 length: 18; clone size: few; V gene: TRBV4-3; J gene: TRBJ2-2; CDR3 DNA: TGCGCCAGCAGCCAAGAGACCCTAGCGGGAGGTTCAACCGGGGAGCTGTTTTTT; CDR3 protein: CASSQETLAGGSTGELFF
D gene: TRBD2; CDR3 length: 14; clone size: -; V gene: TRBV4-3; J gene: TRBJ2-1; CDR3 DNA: TGCGCCAGCAGCCAAGAAGGGAGGGGCGGGGAGCAGTTCTTC; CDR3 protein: CASSQEGRGGEQFF
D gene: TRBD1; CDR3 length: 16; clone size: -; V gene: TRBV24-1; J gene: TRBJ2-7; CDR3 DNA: TGTGCCACCAGTGAGAGTCACGGGACAGACTACTACGAGCAGTACTTC; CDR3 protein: CATSESHGTDYYEQYF
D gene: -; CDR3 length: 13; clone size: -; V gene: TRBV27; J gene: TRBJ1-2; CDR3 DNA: TGTGCCAGCAGTTTAGGGACAAGTAATGGCTACACCTTC; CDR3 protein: CASSLGTSNGYTF
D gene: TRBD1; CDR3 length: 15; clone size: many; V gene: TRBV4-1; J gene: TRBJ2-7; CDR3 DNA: TGCGCCAGCAGCCAAGCACAGGGGTTCACCTACGAGCAGTACTTC; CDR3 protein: CASSQAQGFTYEQYF
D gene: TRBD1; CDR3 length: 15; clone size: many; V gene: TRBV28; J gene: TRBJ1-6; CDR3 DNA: TGTGCCAGCGGTACGGGACAGGGGAATAATTCACCCCTCCACTTT; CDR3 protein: CASGTGQGNNSPLHF
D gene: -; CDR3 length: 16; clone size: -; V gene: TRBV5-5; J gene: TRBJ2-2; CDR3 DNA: TGTGCCAGCAGTGAATTGGGACCGCTGAACACCGGGGAGCTGTTTTTT; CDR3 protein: CASSELGPLNTGELFF
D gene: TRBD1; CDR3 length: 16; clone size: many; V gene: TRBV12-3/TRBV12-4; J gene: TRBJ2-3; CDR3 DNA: TGTGCCAGCAGCTCCCGCTCAGGGGGCCAGGGAGATACGCAGTATTTT; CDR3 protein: CASSSRSGGQGDTQYF
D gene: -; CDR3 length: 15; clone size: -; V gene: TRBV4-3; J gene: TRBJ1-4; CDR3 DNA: TGCGCCAGCAGCCAAGGGGGCGCATATAATGAAAAACTGTTTTTT; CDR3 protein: CASSQGGAYNEKLFF
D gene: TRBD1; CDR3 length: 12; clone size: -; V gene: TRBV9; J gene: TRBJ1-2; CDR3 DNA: TGTGCCAGCAGCGTTTACAGGGGTGGCTACACCTTC; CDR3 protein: CASSVYRGGYTF
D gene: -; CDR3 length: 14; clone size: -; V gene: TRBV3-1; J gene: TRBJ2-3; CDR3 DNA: TGTGCCAGCAGCCAGGGAACAGCTATCCGTTCGCAGTATTTT; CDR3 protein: CASSQGTAIRSQYF
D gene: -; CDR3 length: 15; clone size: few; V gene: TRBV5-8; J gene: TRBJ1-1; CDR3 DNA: TGTGCCAGCAGATACGACCTCAGGGTAGAGACTGAAGCTTTCTTT; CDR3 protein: CASRYDLRVETEAFF
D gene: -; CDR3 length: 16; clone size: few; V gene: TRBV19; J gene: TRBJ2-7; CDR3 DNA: TGTGCCAGTAGTATACTCGGGGACCACCAAACCTACGAGCAGTACTTC; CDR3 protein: CASSILGDHQTYEQYF
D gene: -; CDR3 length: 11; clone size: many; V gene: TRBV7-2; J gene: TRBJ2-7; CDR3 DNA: TGTGCCAGCAGCTTAGTGCGCGAGCAGTACTTC; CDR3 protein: CASSLVREQYF
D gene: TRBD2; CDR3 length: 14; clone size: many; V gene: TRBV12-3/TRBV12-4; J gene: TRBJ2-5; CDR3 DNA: TGTGCCAGCAGTTTAGTCGTAGCGGGAGAGACCCAGTACTTC; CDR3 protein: CASSLVVAGETQYF
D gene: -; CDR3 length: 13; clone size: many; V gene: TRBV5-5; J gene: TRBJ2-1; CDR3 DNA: TGTGCCAGCAGCTTGGTAGCGTTCAATGAGCAGTTCTTC; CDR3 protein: CASSLVAFNEQFF
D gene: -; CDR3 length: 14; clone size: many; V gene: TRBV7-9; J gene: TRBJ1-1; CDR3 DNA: TGTGCCAGCAGCCCTCCCAGGGGAGGAACTGAAGCTTTCTTT; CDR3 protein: CASSPPRGGTEAFF
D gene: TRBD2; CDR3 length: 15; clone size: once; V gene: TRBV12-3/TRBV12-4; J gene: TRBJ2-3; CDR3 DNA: TGTGCCAGCAGAGCGGGGGGCGGGAGGGCAGATACGCAGTATTTT; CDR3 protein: CASRAGGGRADTQYF
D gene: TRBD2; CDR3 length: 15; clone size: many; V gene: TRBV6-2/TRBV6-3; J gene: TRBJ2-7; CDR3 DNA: TGTGCCAGCAGCCCTACTAGCGGGAGGGCTCGGGAGCAGTACTTC; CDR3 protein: CASSPTSGRAREQYF
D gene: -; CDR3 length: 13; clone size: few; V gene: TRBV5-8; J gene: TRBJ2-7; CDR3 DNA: TGTGCCAGCAGCCGGGTTAGGGGACTCGAGCAGTACTTC; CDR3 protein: CASSRVRGLEQYF
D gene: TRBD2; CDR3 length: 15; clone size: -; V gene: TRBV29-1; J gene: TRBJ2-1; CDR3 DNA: TGCAGCGTCACGGAGGTCTTAGCGGGATCAGGCGAGCAGTTCTTC; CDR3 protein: CSVTEVLAGSGEQFF
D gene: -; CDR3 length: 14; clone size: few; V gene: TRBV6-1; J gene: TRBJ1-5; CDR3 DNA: TGTGCCAGCAGGGATGGACAGATCAATCAGCCCCAGCATTTT; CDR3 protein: CASRDGQINQPQHF
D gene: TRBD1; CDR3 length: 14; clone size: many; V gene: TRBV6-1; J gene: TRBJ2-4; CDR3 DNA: TGTGCCAGCTTAACGGAACCAGACAGGGACATTCAGTACTTC; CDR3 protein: CASLTEPDRDIQYF
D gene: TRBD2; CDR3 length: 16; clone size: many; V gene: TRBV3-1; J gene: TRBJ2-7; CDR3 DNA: TGTGCCAGCAGCCAGGAAACTAGCGGGAGGACCTACGAGCAGTACTTC; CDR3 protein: CASSQETSGRTYEQYF
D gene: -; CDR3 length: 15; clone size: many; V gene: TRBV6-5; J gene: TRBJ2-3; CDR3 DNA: TGTGCCAGCAGTTACATTCGTGCCAGCACAGATACGCAGTATTTT; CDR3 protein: CASSYIRASTDTQYF
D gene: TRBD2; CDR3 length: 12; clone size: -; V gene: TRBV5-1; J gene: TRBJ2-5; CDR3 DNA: TGCGCCAGCAGACTAGCGGAAGAGACCCAGTACTTC; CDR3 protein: CASRLAEETQYF
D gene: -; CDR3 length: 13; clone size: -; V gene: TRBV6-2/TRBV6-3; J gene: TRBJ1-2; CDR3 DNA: TGTGCCAGCAGTTACTCGATCAACCTCGGGGACACCTTC; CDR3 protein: CASSYSINLGDTF
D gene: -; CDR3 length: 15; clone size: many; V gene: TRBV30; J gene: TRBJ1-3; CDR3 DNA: TGTGCCTGGAGTGTACGGGCGAAGAATGGAAACACCATATATTTT; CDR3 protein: CAWSVRAKNGNTIYF
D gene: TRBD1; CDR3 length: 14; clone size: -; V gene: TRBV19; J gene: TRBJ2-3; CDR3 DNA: TGTGCCACCTCAGGGGGCGCGGGCACAGATACGCAGTATTTT; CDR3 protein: CATSGGAGTDTQYF
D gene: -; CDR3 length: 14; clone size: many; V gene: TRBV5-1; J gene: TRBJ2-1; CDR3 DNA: TGCGCCAGCAGCGAAAGGACAGCCTACAATGAGCAGTTCTTC; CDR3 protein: CASSERTAYNEQFF
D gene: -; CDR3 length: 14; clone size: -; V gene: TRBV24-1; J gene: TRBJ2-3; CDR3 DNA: TGTGCCACCAGTGCTCGGCAGTTCACAGATACGCAGTATTTT; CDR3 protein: CATSARQFTDTQYF
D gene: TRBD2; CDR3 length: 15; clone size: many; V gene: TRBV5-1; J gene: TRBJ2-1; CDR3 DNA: TGCGCCAGCAGCTTGGTGCCAGCGGGAGTGAATGAGCAGTTCTTC; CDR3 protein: CASSLVPAGVNEQFF
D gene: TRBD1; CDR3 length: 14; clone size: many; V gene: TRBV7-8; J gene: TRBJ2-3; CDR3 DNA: TGTGCCAGCAGCATCGACAGGGGCACAGATACGCAGTATTTT; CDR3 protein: CASSIDRGTDTQYF
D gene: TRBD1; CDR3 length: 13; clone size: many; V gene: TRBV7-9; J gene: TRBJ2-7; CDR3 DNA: TGTGCCAGCAGCTCATGGGACAGCTACGAGCAGTACTTC; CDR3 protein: CASSSWDSYEQYF
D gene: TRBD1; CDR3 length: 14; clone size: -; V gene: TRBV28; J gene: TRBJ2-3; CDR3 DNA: TGTGCCAGCAGTTTAGGAACAGGGGATCGTACGCAGTATTTT; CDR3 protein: CASSLGTGDRTQYF
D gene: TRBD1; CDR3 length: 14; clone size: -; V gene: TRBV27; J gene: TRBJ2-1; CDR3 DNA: TGTGCCAGCAGTTTGCCCGGGACAGGTATTGAGCAGTTCTTC; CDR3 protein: CASSLPGTGIEQFF
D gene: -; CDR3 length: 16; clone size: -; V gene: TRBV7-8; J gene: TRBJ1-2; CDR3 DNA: TGTGCCAGCAGCCCTGGTGGCCAGGGACCTAACTATGGCTACACCTTC; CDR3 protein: CASSPGGQGPNYGYTF